These 27 T cell receptor beta chains originate from one sample sequenced in a study of blood T cell repertoires in COVID-19. Only in-frame clones appear in the TCRdb table, and some are missing; sequencing was by immunoSEQ multiplex PCR. This repertoire shows roughly 230,000 clones, roughly 89% found once; its top ten account for less than 5%. The specimen sequenced was peripheral blood. These TCRs come from a woman aged 40 to 50 who had recovered from COVID-19.

The V call is TRBV28, the J call TRBJ1-4, with a possible D match to TRBD1 (6 bases). Germline assignment: CDR1 MDHEN and CDR2 SYDVKM. The CDR3 is 11 residues long. V lost 1 base to trimming and J lost 12 bases, with 6 bases between them. CDR3 coding DNA: TGTGCCAGCAGTTTATACAGGGAACTGTTTTTT. This codes for CASSLYRELFF. Based on the CDR3 plus reference TRBV28 and TRBJ1-4, the full variable domain is DVKVTQSSRYLVKRTGEKVFLECVQDMDHENMFWYRQDPGLGLRLIYFSYDVKMKEKGDIPEGYSVSREKKERFSLILESASTNQTSMYLCASSLYRELFFGSGTQLSVL.

This rearrangement joins TRBV7-3 to TRBJ1-6; 9 positions match TRBD1. Trimming took 3 bases from V and 10 from J; bases not matched to a gene: 1. CDR1 is SGHTA and CDR2 is FQGTGA in the germline V gene. This CDR3 is 13 amino acids long. DNA for the CDR3: TGTGCCAGCAGCTTGACAGGGGGATCACCCCTCCACTTT. Amino acids: CASSLTGGSPLHF.

The chain couples TRBV24-1 to TRBJ2-7; D gene uncertain. The V end was cut by 5 bases, the J end by 3 bases, with 19 bases between. Germline V CDR1 and CDR2: KGHDR, SFDVKD. The CDR3 sequence is 16 residues long. DNA for the CDR3: TGTGCCACCAGTGGAACTGGGCAACATCTCAACTACGAGCAGTACGTC. As protein: CATSGTGQHLNYEQYV.

The rearrangement links TRBV6-1 to TRBJ1-2; D possibly corresponds to TRBD1 (5 bases). V lost 1 base and J 4 bases, leaving 10 bases between the germline ends. The CDR3 sequence is 14 residues long. Germline lookup yields CDR1 MNHNS and CDR2 SASEGT. The CDR3 DNA reads TGTGCCAGCAGTGAAGGACAGTCTATCTATGGCTACACCTTC. Translated: CASSEGQSIYGYTF.

The chain combines TRBV7-8 with TRBJ1-3, with 8 positions matching TRBD1. The germline V gene has CDR1 SGHVS and CDR2 FQNEAQ. This CDR3 contains 17 residues. The J segment lost 4 bases and the V segment lost 5 bases, leaving 13 bases of the junction unmatched. The CDR3 loop is CASSAVYPGTGGNTIYF. CDR3 sequence (DNA): TGTGCCAGCAGCGCGGTCTACCCCGGGACAGGCGGAAACACCATATATTTT.

This clone has more than one count but fewer than ten. The rearrangement links TRBV27 to TRBJ1-6, with a weak D call TRBD1 (5 bases). CDR3 size: 14 residues. The V end lost 7 bases, the J end lost 7 bases, and 14 bases lay between the germline ends. Looked up from germline, CDR1 is MNHEY and CDR2 is SMNVEV (reference sequence). The CDR3 is CASKVGQGNSPLHF. CDR3 DNA sequence: TGTGCCAGCAAGGTGGGGCAAGGAAATTCACCCCTCCACTTT.

The rearrangement uses TRBV29-1 and TRBJ2-3; possible D gene TRBD2, 6 bases. The CDR3 is made up of 13 amino acids. CDR1 and CDR2 from the germline V gene are SQVTM and ANQGSEA. Deletions cut 1 base from V and 4 bases from J, with 9 bases between. The CDR3 DNA is TGCAGCGTTGAAGGGACGGGGGCAGATACGCAGTATTTT. This translates into CSVEGTGADTQYF.

The sample holds a few counts of this clone. This rearrangement joins TRBV2 to TRBJ2-7, with TRBD2 matching 7 bases. Germline values: CDR1 SNHLY, CDR2 FYNNEI. The CDR3 is 12 residues long. Trimming cost V 10 bases and J 0 bases; bases outside gene matches: 3. CDR3 protein: CATGGSSYEQYV. As DNA, the CDR3 is TGTGCCACGGGCGGGAGCTCCTACGAGCAGTACGTC.

The chain recombines TRBV12-5 with TRBJ2-1; no definite D call. Trimming removed 5 bases from V and 4 bases from J, with 3 bases in between. There are 11 residues in the CDR3. Germline V gene sequence: CDR1 LGHNT, CDR2 FRNRAP. CDR3 sequence (DNA): TGTGCTAGTGGTCCTTACAATGAGCAGTTCTTC. Its protein product is CASGPYNEQFF.

This chain links TRBV28 with TRBJ2-1; 7 bases line up with TRBD2. The CDR3 sequence is 18 residues long. V trimming: 1 base; J trimming: 4 bases; junction bases outside the gene matches: 13. Germline V CDR1 and CDR2: MDHEN, SYDVKM. The chain's CDR3 is CASSLSRLAPLRYNEQFF. The CDR3 region has the DNA TGTGCCAGCAGTTTATCCCGACTAGCCCCCTTGAGGTACAATGAGCAGTTCTTC.

The J gene is TRBJ2-3, the V gene TRBV5-4, with TRBD2 matching over 11 bases. J lost 3 bases, V lost 7 bases, and 7 bases had no gene match. CDR1 and CDR2 from the germline V gene are SGHNT and YYREEE (reference sequence). CDR3 size: 15 residues. CDR3 protein: CASRPGTSGTDTQYF. As DNA, the CDR3 is TGTGCCAGCCGCCCCGGGACTAGCGGAACAGATACGCAGTATTTT.

The chain recombines TRBV7-8 with TRBJ1-2, with a weak D call TRBD1 (6 bases). The CDR3 consists of 17 residues. CDR1 is SGHVS and CDR2 is FQNEAQ in the germline V gene. Between the trimmed V and J ends, which lost 2 bases and 6 bases, there was a span of 22 bases. The CDR3 spells CASSLFWVRGQENGYTF. CDR3 coding DNA: TGTGCCAGCAGCTTATTTTGGGTGAGGGGACAAGAGAATGGCTACACCTTC. Full variable domain (missing parts from reference TRBV7-8 and TRBJ1-2): GAGVSQSPRYKVAKRGQDVALRCDPISGHVSLFWYQQALGQGPEFLTYFQNEAQLDKSGLPSDRFFAERPEGSVSTLKIQRTQQEDSAVYLCASSLFWVRGQENGYTFGSGTRLTVV.

The CDR3 DNA follows: TGTGCCAGCAGCTCGGACAGAGCCTATGGCTACACCTTC. Its translation is CASSSDRAYGYTF. This sequence joins TRBV5-6 and TRBJ1-2; maybe TRBD1 (6 bases). From germline, CDR1 is SGHDT and CDR2 YYEEEE. V lost 3 bases and J 4 bases, leaving 10 bases between the germline ends. CDR3 length: 13 amino acids.

The chain combines TRBV5-4 with TRBJ1-2, with 8 bases fitting TRBD1. The germline V gene encodes CDR1 SGHNT and CDR2 YYREEE (reference sequence). After removal of 6 bases from V and 5 bases from J, the junction contained 9 bases not matched to a gene. The CDR3 has 14 amino acids. The CDR3 reads CASTPRGREYGYTF. The CDR3 bases are TGTGCCAGCACCCCCAGGGGGCGAGAGTATGGCTACACCTTC.

This sequence joins TRBV5-1 and TRBJ1-1, with unresolved D. The CDR3 runs 15 residues. Germline V CDR1 and CDR2: SGHRS, YFSETQ. V was cut by 2 bases and J by 4 bases, with 15 bases left in between. The CDR3 sequence: CASSFGQAIITEAFF. CDR3 bases: TGCGCCAGCAGCTTCGGTCAGGCGATTATCACTGAAGCTTTCTTT.

The DNA of the CDR3 is TGTGCCAGCGCCCCGCTCCGGGGAGAGACCCAGTACTTC. Amino acid sequence: CASAPLRGETQYF. V gene TRBV12-3 or TRBV12-4 combines with J gene TRBJ2-5; TRBD2 is a possible D gene (5 bases). The V and J ends lost 8 bases and 4 bases respectively, with 14 bases between them. This CDR3 comprises 13 residues.

The CDR3 DNA reads TGTGCCAGCACTCAACAGGGGGGTAATCAGCCCCAGCATTTT. Amino acid sequence: CASTQQGGNQPQHF. The chain joins TRBV28 to TRBJ1-5, with 8 bases aligning to TRBD1. V lost 7 bases and J lost 4; bases outside the gene matches: 6. This CDR3 region has 14 residues. The V gene's germline CDR1 is MDHEN and CDR2 SYDVKM.

The chain carries TRBV20-1 and TRBJ2-3; TRBD2 matches 12 bases. Germline CDR1 DFQATT, CDR2 SNEGSKA (reference sequence). J was trimmed by 3 bases and V by 3 bases; bases with no gene match: 4. The CDR3 contains 15 residues. The CDR3 DNA reads TGCAGTGCTAGTCTTCTAGCGGGGGGGACAGATACGCAGTATTTT. Its protein is CSASLLAGGTDTQYF.

The rearrangement links TRBV7-3 to TRBJ2-5; 8 bases match TRBD1. The CDR3 is 16 residues long. Germline V lookup: CDR1 SGHTA, CDR2 FQGTGA. V lost 2 bases to trimming and J lost 5 bases; unmatched junction nucleotides: 10. In DNA form, the CDR3 reads TGTGCCAGCAGCTTATCGGCCCAGGGGGCGGGGGAGACCCAGTACTTC. It yields the protein CASSLSAQGAGETQYF.

V gene TRBV28 combines with J gene TRBJ1-3, with D maybe TRBD1 (5 bases). Trimming stripped 4 bases from V and 0 bases from J, with 16 bases between. Germline V CDR1 and CDR2: MDHEN, SYDVKM. The CDR3 contains 17 residues. CDR3 residues: CASSSPGAASSGNTIYF. The CDR3 DNA is TGTGCCAGCAGTTCTCCTGGGGCCGCAAGCTCTGGAAACACCATATATTTT.

The genes are TRBV3-1 (or the pseudogene TRBV3-2) and TRBJ1-6, with D unresolved. Germline loops: CDR1 LGHDT, CDR2 YNNKEL (reference sequence). Trimming took off 6 bases at V and 1 base at J, with 16 bases between the two ends. This CDR3 comprises 17 residues. The CDR3 DNA reads as TGTGCCAGCAGACACCTGCGGGCGAAATCCTATAATTCACCCCTCCACTTT. Its translation is CASRHLRAKSYNSPLHF.

A few counts support this clone. The chain has TRBV19 and TRBJ2-3; D perhaps matches TRBD1 (6 bases). Germline V CDR1 and CDR2: LNHDA, SQIVND (reference sequence). CDR3 size: 16 residues. The V gene lost 7 bases and the J gene lost 0 bases, with 17 bases spanning the gap. The DNA of the CDR3 is TGTGCCAGTATCCCGGGACACCGGACTAGCACAGATACGCAGTATTTT. Translation gives CASIPGHRTSTDTQYF.

The chain has TRBV18 and TRBJ2-3; 7 positions agree with TRBD2. The CDR3 spans 13 residues. Germline CDR1 KGHSH, CDR2 LQKENI. Trimming removed 0 bases from V and 6 bases from J; junction bases left unmatched: 0. This CDR3 reads CASSPPGGDTQYF. The CDR3 DNA reads TGTGCCAGCTCACCACCGGGGGGGGATACGCAGTATTTT.

This clone was picked up one time. The chain recombines TRBV5-4 with TRBJ1-1, with 9 bases fitting TRBD1. Germline V gene lookup returns CDR1 SGHNT and CDR2 YYREEE (reference sequence). CDR3 size: 15 residues. The ends lost 3 bases at V and 4 bases at J; junction bases unmatched: 7. The CDR3: CASSSRDRDFTEAFF. In DNA form, the CDR3 reads TGTGCCAGCAGCTCGAGGGACAGGGACTTCACTGAAGCTTTCTTT.

The V call is TRBV6-5, the J call TRBJ2-1, with TRBD1 matching over 7 bases. J was trimmed by 10 bases and V by 6 bases; bases with no gene match: 9. Germline loops: CDR1 MNHEY, CDR2 SVGAGI. This CDR3 has 13 residues. The CDR3 bases are TGTGCCAGCAGCCGGGACAGTCTGATGGAGCAGTTCTTC. As protein: CASSRDSLMEQFF.

V is TRBV11-1 and J is TRBJ1-1; 7 nucleotides agree with TRBD1. The CDR3 totals 14 residues. Germline values: CDR1 SGHAT, CDR2 FQDESV (reference sequence). V dropped 5 bases and J dropped 2; count of bases not matched to a gene: 5. CDR3 nucleotide sequence: TGTGCCAGCAGCGAAGGGACAGCTAACACTGAAGCTTTCTTT. Protein product: CASSEGTANTEAFF. Looking up the rest from reference TRBV11-1 and TRBJ1-1 gives the full variable domain: EAEVAQSPRYKITEKSQAVAFWCDPISGHATLYWYRQILGQGPELLVQFQDESVVDDSQLPKDRFSAERLKGVDSTLKIQPAELGDSAMYLCASSEGTANTEAFFGQGTRLTVV.

This clone was picked up one time. This chain links TRBV6-2 or TRBV6-3 with TRBJ2-1; TRBD2 aligns across 7 bases. The CDR3 runs 14 residues. Germline loops: CDR1 MNHEY, CDR2 SVGEGT. V gave up 6 bases and J gave up 3 bases; unmatched junction bases: 5. CDR3 loop: CASRPSGSYNEQFF. The CDR3 nucleotides are TGTGCCAGCAGACCTAGCGGTAGCTACAATGAGCAGTTCTTC.